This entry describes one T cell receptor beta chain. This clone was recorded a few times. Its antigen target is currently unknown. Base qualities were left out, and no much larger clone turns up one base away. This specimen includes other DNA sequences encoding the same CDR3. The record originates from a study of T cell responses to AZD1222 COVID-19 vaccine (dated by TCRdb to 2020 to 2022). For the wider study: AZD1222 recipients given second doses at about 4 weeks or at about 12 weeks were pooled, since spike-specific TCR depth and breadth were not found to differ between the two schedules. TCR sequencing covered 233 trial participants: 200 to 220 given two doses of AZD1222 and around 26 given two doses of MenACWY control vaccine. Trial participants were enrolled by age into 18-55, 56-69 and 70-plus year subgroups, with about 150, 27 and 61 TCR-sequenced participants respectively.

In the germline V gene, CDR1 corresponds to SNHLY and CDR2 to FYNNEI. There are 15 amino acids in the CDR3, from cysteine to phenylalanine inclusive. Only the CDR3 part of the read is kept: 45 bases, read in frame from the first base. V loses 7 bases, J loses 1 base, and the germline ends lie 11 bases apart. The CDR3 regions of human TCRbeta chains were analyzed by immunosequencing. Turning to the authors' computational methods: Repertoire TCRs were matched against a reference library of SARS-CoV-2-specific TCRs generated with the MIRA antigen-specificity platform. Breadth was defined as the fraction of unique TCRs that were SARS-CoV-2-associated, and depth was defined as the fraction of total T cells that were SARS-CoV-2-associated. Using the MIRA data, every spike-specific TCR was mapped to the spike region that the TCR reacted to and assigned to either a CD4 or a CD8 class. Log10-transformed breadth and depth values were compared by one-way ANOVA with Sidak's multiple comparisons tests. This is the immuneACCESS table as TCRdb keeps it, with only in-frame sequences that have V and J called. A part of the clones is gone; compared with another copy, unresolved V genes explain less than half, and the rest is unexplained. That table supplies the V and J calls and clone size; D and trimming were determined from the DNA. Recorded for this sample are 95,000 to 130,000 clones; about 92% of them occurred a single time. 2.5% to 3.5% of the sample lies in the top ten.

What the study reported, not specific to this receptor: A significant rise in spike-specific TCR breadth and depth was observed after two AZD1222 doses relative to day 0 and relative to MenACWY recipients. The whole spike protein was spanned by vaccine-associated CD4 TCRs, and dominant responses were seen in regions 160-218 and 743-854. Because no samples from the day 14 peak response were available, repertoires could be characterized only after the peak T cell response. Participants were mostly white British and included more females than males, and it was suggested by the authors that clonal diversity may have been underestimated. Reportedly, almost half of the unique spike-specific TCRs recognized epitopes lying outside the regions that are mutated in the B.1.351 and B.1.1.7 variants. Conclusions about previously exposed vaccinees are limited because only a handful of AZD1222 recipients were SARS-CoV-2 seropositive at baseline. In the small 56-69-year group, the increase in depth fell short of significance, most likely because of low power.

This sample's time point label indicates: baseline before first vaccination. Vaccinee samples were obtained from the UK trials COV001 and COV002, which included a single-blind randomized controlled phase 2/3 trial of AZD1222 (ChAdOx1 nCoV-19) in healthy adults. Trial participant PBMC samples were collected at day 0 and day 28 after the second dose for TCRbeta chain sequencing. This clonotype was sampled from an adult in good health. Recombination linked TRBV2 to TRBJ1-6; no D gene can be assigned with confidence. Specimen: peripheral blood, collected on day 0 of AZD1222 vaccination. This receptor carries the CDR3 CASTPPGSYNSPLHF. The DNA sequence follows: TGTGCCAGCACCCCCCCGGGGTCCTATAATTCACCCCTCCACTTT.